A selection of T cell receptor beta chains follows, all from one sample in a study of T-cell reconstitution after alpha-beta-depleted transplantation in children. TCRdb fed the PCR reads into MiXCR, producing one record per CDR3 protein. The sample yields about 110,000 distinct CDR3 sequences, under 25% seen once. The specimen comprised PBMCs, mostly from graft donor cells, sampled 180 days after TCRalphabeta/CD19-depleted stem cell transplant. Receptors originate from a male patient aged 2-15 years who had a stem cell transplant for chronic granulomatous disease, so the T cells may come from the graft donor. CDR3s include the opening cysteine and the closing phenylalanine or tryptophan. The D gene is left open where the match is weak. Part of the rows lack a size; the others show once, few, many or a class for expanded clones.

clone_size,d_call,v_call,j_call,cdr3_aa,cdr3_nt
many,.,TRBV12-3/TRBV12-4,TRBJ2-1,CASSLGTAGDEQFF,TGTGCCAGCAGTTTAGGGACAGCTGGCGATGAGCAGTTCTTC
.,.,TRBV2,TRBJ2-1,CASSEDLAGQFF,TGTGCCAGCAGTGAAGACTTAGCAGGGCAGTTCTTC
many,TRBD1,TRBV20-1,TRBJ2-2,CSARTGSTGELFF,TGCAGTGCTCGGACAGGGAGCACCGGGGAGCTGTTTTTT
many,TRBD1,TRBV20-1,TRBJ1-1,CSARGLQGDTEAFF,TGCAGTGCTAGAGGCCTACAGGGGGACACTGAAGCTTTCTTT
.,TRBD1,TRBV5-1,TRBJ2-1,CASSLNSGTGANEQFF,TGCGCCAGCAGCTTGAATTCCGGGACAGGAGCAAATGAGCAGTTCTTC
many,.,TRBV4-3,TRBJ2-1,CASSQILANEQFF,TGCGCCAGCAGCCAAATTCTCGCGAATGAGCAGTTCTTC
few,.,TRBV5-1,TRBJ2-7,CASSLGRVGEQYF,TGCGCCAGCAGCTTAGGCAGGGTCGGCGAGCAGTACTTC
many,.,TRBV12-3/TRBV12-4,TRBJ2-3,CASSFSADTQYF,TGTGCCAGCAGTTTTTCTGCAGATACGCAGTATTTT
few,.,TRBV5-5,TRBJ1-2,CASSTQQGSDGYTF,TGTGCCAGCAGCACACAACAGGGATCGGATGGCTACACCTTC
many,TRBD2,TRBV7-9,TRBJ2-7,CASSRAGGIYEQYF,TGTGCCAGCAGCCGAGCGGGAGGGATCTACGAGCAGTACTTC
many,TRBD1,TRBV4-2,TRBJ2-3,CASSLRTGGATDTQYF,TGTGCCAGCAGCTTACGGACAGGGGGCGCGACAGATACGCAGTATTTT
.,.,TRBV4-2,TRBJ2-3,CASSPSPSTDTQYF,TGTGCCAGCAGCCCATCGCCCAGCACAGATACGCAGTATTTT
few,.,TRBV12-3/TRBV12-4,TRBJ2-7,CASSWGITTYEQYF,TGTGCCAGCAGTTGGGGGATAACCACCTACGAGCAGTACTTC
many,.,TRBV12-3/TRBV12-4,TRBJ2-2,CASSDRGGYTGELFF,TGTGCCAGCAGTGACAGGGGAGGGTACACCGGGGAGCTGTTTTTT
.,TRBD2,TRBV5-6,TRBJ2-5,CASSLAGLAVQETQYF,TGTGCCAGCAGCTTGGCGGGACTAGCGGTCCAAGAGACCCAGTACTTC
.,.,TRBV21-1,TRBJ2-7,CASSKGPGPDEQYF,TGTGCCAGCAGCAAAGGCCCAGGCCCTGACGAGCAGTACTTC
many,TRBD1,TRBV7-9,TRBJ1-5,CASSVGQGATPQHF,TGTGCCAGCAGCGTCGGACAGGGGGCGACGCCCCAGCATTTT
many,TRBD2,TRBV10-3,TRBJ2-1,CATSVAGVGDEQFF,TGTGCCACCTCTGTCGCGGGAGTGGGGGATGAGCAGTTCTTC
.,.,TRBV3-1,TRBJ2-7,CASSLGTPLGEQYF,TGTGCCAGCAGCCTCGGGACGCCCTTGGGCGAGCAGTACTTC
.,TRBD1,TRBV20-1,TRBJ1-1,CSATTGVTNTEAFF,TGCAGTGCAACGACAGGGGTCACGAACACTGAAGCTTTCTTT
.,.,TRBV25-1,TRBJ2-7,CASSEPGQSYEQYF,TGTGCCAGCAGTGAGCCCGGGCAGTCCTACGAGCAGTACTTC
.,TRBD1,TRBV20-1,TRBJ2-7,CSANSGTGTVEQYF,TGCAGTGCAAATTCCGGGACAGGGACCGTCGAGCAGTACTTC